Presented here are 5 T cell receptor beta chains from one specimen sequenced in a study of T-cell memory formation after mild COVID-19. MiXCR was run by TCRdb on the 5' RACE reads, yielding one entry per CDR3 protein. The profile shows about 130,000 distinct CDR3 sequences, around 6.3% of them singletons. Sample: PBMCs or a T cell subset sorted from them (not recorded which). The receptors were gathered from an adult woman who had mild COVID-19 (a few samples of this study predate the infection). Cell type and time point are not known.

This chain uses TRBV4-3 with TRBJ1-3; 8 nucleotides match TRBD1. CDR1 LGHNA and CDR2 YSLEER come from the germline V gene. CDR3 size: 16 residues. After removal of 3 bases from V and 0 bases from J, the junction contained 4 bases not matched to a gene. This CDR3 reads CASSQGRGPSGNTIYF. The DNA of the CDR3 is TGCGCCAGCAGCCAGGGCAGGGGGCCCTCTGGAAACACCATATATTTT.

The V call is TRBV5-1, the J call TRBJ2-5; D is unclear. The CDR3 contains 15 residues. Per germline, CDR1 SGHRS and CDR2 YFSETQ. The ends were cut back, 0 bases at V and 4 bases at J, with 13 bases in the middle. The CDR3 sequence is CASSLERVVLETQYF. CDR3 DNA sequence: TGCGCCAGCAGCTTGGAAAGGGTTGTACTAGAGACCCAGTACTTC. Full variable domain (remainder filled in from reference TRBV5-1 and TRBJ2-5): KAGVTQTPRYLIKTRGQQVTLSCSPISGHRSVSWYQQTPGQGLQFLFEYFSETQRNKGNFPGRFSGRQFSNSRSEMNVSTLELGDSALYLCASSLERVVLETQYFGPGTRLLVL.

This clonotype was counted a few times. The chain recombines TRBV7-9 with TRBJ2-7, with 7 bases lining up with TRBD1. CDR1 SEHNR and CDR2 FQNEAQ come from the germline V gene (reference sequence). The CDR3 has 14 residues. V shed 5 bases and J 2 bases; nucleotides not matched to a gene: 6. CDR3 bases: TGTGCCAGCAGCCAGGGGACAGTAGCCTACGAGCAGTACTTC. This sequence encodes CASSQGTVAYEQYF.

This clonotype showed up just a few times. The chain couples TRBV3-1 to TRBJ2-3; D possibly matches TRBD1 or TRBD2 (5 bases each). Between the trimmed V and J ends, which lost 4 bases and 5 bases, there was a span of 16 bases. In germline, CDR1 is LGHDT, CDR2 YNNKEL (reference sequence). This CDR3 has 15 residues. CDR3 DNA: TGTGCCAGCAGCCCAGGGACGCAGGGAAGAGATACGCAGTATTTT. Translation: CASSPGTQGRDTQYF.

This clonotype was found a few times. This chain joins TRBV7-3 and TRBJ2-3; 12 nucleotides match TRBD2. This CDR3 contains 21 residues. From germline, CDR1 is SGHTA and CDR2 FQGTGA. With 5 bases clipped from V and 0 bases from J, the junction kept 18 bases outside the gene matches. As DNA, the CDR3 is TGTGCCAGCAGCCCCAACCGACCGAGGCTAGCGGGAGGGTATAGCACAGATACGCAGTATTTT. It specifies CASSPNRPRLAGGYSTDTQYF.